A single sample gave rise to the 25 T cell receptor beta chains below, sequenced in a study of regulatory T cells in long-lasting Graves disease. Construction of TCR beta libraries relied on iRepertoire HTBI primers and on Arm-PCR targeting CDR3 regions. From the multiplex PCR reads, TCRdb called clonotypes with MiXCR, one entry per CDR3 protein. Among about 660,000 distinct CDR3 sequences, around 30% were seen once, and the ten largest hold roughly 40%. Stated time point: persistent/refractory GD, antithyroid drugs over 5 years with positive TRAb. With RNA extracted from PBMCs as input, the TCR library was made. Material: peripheral blood mononuclear cells (PBMCs), obtained when the disease was refractory, from a patient treated with antithyroid drugs. The source of these receptors is a female donor with Graves disease.

CDR3 in DNA: TGTGCCATCAGTGAGGGGGCGGGGGCATCAACTAATGAAAAACTGTTTTTT. Amino acid sequence: CAISEGAGASTNEKLFF. The rearrangement links TRBV10-3 to TRBJ1-4; maybe TRBD1 (6 bases). V lost 2 bases and J 0 bases, leaving 13 bases between the germline ends. The CDR3 sequence is 17 residues long. Germline lookup yields CDR1 ENHRY and CDR2 SYGVKD.

This clonotype was detected ten times or more. The chain uses TRBV2 and TRBJ2-2; 9 nucleotides agree with TRBD1. The V and J ends lost 7 bases and 0 bases, in that order; junction bases with no gene match: 3. CDR3 size: 15 residues. Germline loops: CDR1 SNHLY, CDR2 FYNNEI. The CDR3 DNA sequence: TGTGCCAGCAAAACAGGGGGCGCGAACACCGGGGAGCTGTTTTTT. Translation gives CASKTGGANTGELFF.

This clonotype has just a few counts. This sequence joins TRBV5-1 and TRBJ1-2, with D uncertain. This CDR3 is built from 14 residues. V lost 7 bases to trimming and J lost 3 bases, with 16 bases between them. The V gene's germline CDR1 is SGHRS and CDR2 YFSETQ. CDR3 protein: CASGPFGPDYGYTF. CDR3 nucleotides: TGCGCCAGCGGCCCCTTCGGCCCAGACTATGGCTACACCTTC.

The chain couples TRBV29-1 to TRBJ1-1; TRBD1 is a possible D gene (5 bases). With 4 bases removed from V and 6 bases from J, the gap between germline ends came to 9 bases. The CDR3 runs 11 residues. The germline gives CDR1 SQVTM, CDR2 ANQGSEA. The chain's CDR3 is CSVAWGAEAFF. The CDR3 bases are TGCAGCGTTGCCTGGGGCGCTGAAGCTTTCTTT.

This clonotype came up a few times. The rearrangement links TRBV7-2 to TRBJ2-7; no definite D call. The V end was cut by 4 bases, the J end by 4 bases, with 20 bases between. The CDR3 loop spans 16 amino acids. The germline V gene encodes CDR1 SGHTA and CDR2 FQGNSA. The CDR3: CASSWSVGYTEYEQYF. The CDR3 DNA reads TGTGCCAGCAGCTGGTCCGTCGGGTACACTGAATACGAGCAGTACTTC.

This chain uses TRBV27 with TRBJ2-5; D unclear. CDR3 size: 14 residues. Germline CDR1 and CDR2: MNHEY and SMNVEV (reference sequence). V dropped 5 bases and J dropped 1 base, with 11 bases sitting between them. DNA of the CDR3: TGTGCCAGCAGTCCCCATCGTCTCCAAGAGACCCAGTACTTC. Its translation is CASSPHRLQETQYF.

The chain carries TRBV20-1 and TRBJ1-1; no reliable D call. This CDR3 spans 11 amino acids. V dropped 6 bases and J dropped 11 bases, with 16 bases sitting between them. The germline V gene encodes CDR1 DFQATT and CDR2 SNEGSKA (reference sequence). CDR3 in DNA: TGCAGTGCCGATCGACCCGGGGAGGCTTTCTTT. Amino acids: CSADRPGEAFF.

The chain combines TRBV27 with TRBJ2-7, with D possibly being TRBD1 (6 bases). V was pared by 2 bases and J by 3 bases, with 14 bases between. Per the germline V gene, CDR1 is MNHEY and CDR2 is SMNVEV (reference sequence). CDR3 length: 15 residues. The chain's CDR3 is CASSLVSGHNYEQYF. In nucleotides, the CDR3 is TGTGCCAGCAGTTTAGTCTCGGGACATAACTACGAGCAGTACTTC.

The sample holds many counts of this clonotype. The chain couples TRBV11-2 to TRBJ1-4, with a weak D call TRBD1 (6 bases). The germline CDR1 and CDR2 sequences are SGHAT and FQNNGV. The CDR3 runs 13 residues. The V gene lost 4 bases and the J gene lost 10 bases, with 13 bases spanning the gap. The CDR3 here is CASSWEQGGKLFF. As DNA, the CDR3 is TGTGCCAGCAGCTGGGAACAGGGAGGAAAACTGTTTTTT.

Many counts were recorded for this clonotype. The J gene is TRBJ1-2, the V gene TRBV11-2; perhaps TRBD1 as D (5 bases). The V end lost 1 base, the J end lost 7 bases, and 16 bases lay between the germline ends. CDR1 and CDR2 from the germline V gene are SGHAT and FQNNGV. The CDR3 totals 15 residues. The CDR3 spells CASSLGLAGAAGYTF. The CDR3 nucleotides are TGTGCCAGCAGCTTAGGCTTGGCTGGGGCTGCTGGCTACACCTTC.

This clonotype turned up a few times. J is TRBJ2-5 and V is TRBV6-5; D is uncertain. Germline V gene sequence: CDR1 MNHEY, CDR2 SVGAGI. This CDR3 is built from 14 residues. V lost 2 bases and J lost 5, with 12 bases in between. The DNA for the CDR3 is TGTGCCAGCAGTTACCCTGACCCTTTGGAGACCCAGTACTTC. This translates into CASSYPDPLETQYF.

V is TRBV11-2 and J is TRBJ2-2, with no clear D. Looked up from germline, CDR1 is SGHAT and CDR2 is FQNNGV. The CDR3 is 14 residues long. Trimming shortened V by 1 base and J by 2 bases, and 5 bases separated the two germline ends. Here the CDR3 reads CASSLGFNTGELFF. CDR3 nucleotides: TGTGCCAGCAGCTTAGGCTTTAACACCGGGGAGCTGTTTTTT.

The chain's CDR3 is CASSLMGQGPEAFF. The CDR3 DNA follows: TGCGCCAGCAGCTTGATGGGACAGGGCCCTGAAGCTTTCTTT. V gene TRBV5-1 combines with J gene TRBJ1-1; the match to TRBD1 covers 9 bases. V lost 1 base, J lost 6 bases, and 4 bases stayed unmatched. The V gene's germline CDR1 is SGHRS and CDR2 YFSETQ. This CDR3 is built from 14 residues.

This clonotype was observed once. V usage is TRBV29-1 and J usage is TRBJ1-1, with unresolved D. This CDR3 comprises 13 residues. Germline assignment: CDR1 SQVTM and CDR2 ANQGSEA. V was pared by 4 bases and J by 3 bases, with 12 bases between. This CDR3 reads CSVGRERYTEAFF. In DNA form, the CDR3 reads TGCAGCGTTGGTAGGGAAAGGTACACTGAAGCTTTCTTT.

The chain joins TRBV2 to TRBJ2-2; the D gene is possibly TRBD1 (6 bases). Germline lookup yields CDR1 SNHLY and CDR2 FYNNEI. Trimming left V 5 bases short and J 1 base short, with 11 bases between. CDR3 length: 15 residues. CDR3 nucleotides: TGTGCCAGCAGTTCCGACAGGTGGAACACCGGGGAGCTGTTTTTT. This codes for CASSSDRWNTGELFF.

This clonotype was seen at least ten times. The J gene is TRBJ1-2, the V gene TRBV6-1; D is undetermined. The CDR3 totals 12 residues. The ends were cut back, 6 bases at V and 5 bases at J, with 10 bases in the middle. The germline V gene has CDR1 MNHNS and CDR2 SASEGT. The CDR3 loop reads CASRTDGYGYTF. The DNA of the CDR3 is TGTGCCAGCAGAACAGACGGATATGGCTACACCTTC.

The V gene is TRBV6-1, the J gene TRBJ1-1, with TRBD1 matching 7 bases. Germline CDR1 is MNHNS and CDR2 is SASEGT. Trimming at V came to 6 bases and at J to 1 base, leaving 14 bases not matched to a gene. This CDR3 is 17 amino acids long. The CDR3 sequence: CASSHRGVVFPNTEAFF. CDR3 coding DNA: TGTGCCAGCAGCCACAGGGGTGTAGTGTTTCCGAACACTGAAGCTTTCTTT.

This clonotype was counted between two and nine times. The chain combines TRBV20-1 with TRBJ2-2, with D maybe TRBD2 (6 bases). The V end lost 6 bases, the J end lost 3 bases, and 14 bases lay between the germline ends. CDR3 length equals 14 residues. Germline CDR1 is DFQATT and CDR2 is SNEGSKA (reference sequence). Here the CDR3 reads CSALRDFDTGELFF. In nucleotides, the CDR3 is TGCAGTGCCCTGAGGGACTTTGACACCGGGGAGCTGTTTTTT.

This clonotype was counted between two and nine times. The chain recombines TRBV12-5 with TRBJ2-7, with a weak D call TRBD2 (6 bases). Between the trimmed V and J ends, which lost 6 bases and 2 bases, there was a span of 14 bases. The germline CDR1 and CDR2 sequences are LGHNT and FRNRAP. This CDR3 spans 14 amino acids. The CDR3 loop is CASGPDYNPYEQYF. The CDR3 DNA reads as TGTGCTAGTGGCCCGGACTACAACCCCTACGAGCAGTACTTC. The full variable domain, with the rest looked up from reference TRBV12-5 and TRBJ2-7, is DARVTQTPRHKVTEMGQEVTMRCQPILGHNTVFWYRQTMMQGLELLAYFRNRAPLDDSGMPKDRFSAEMPDATLATLKIQPSEPRDSAVYFCASGPDYNPYEQYFGPGTRLTVT.

The chain joins TRBV3-1 to TRBJ1-5; 10 bases match TRBD1. This CDR3 comprises 15 residues. Germline CDR1 is LGHDT and CDR2 is YNNKEL (reference sequence). Trimming removed 1 base from V and 9 bases from J; junction bases left unmatched: 6. The CDR3 protein is CASSQAGQGHRPQHF. The CDR3 region has the DNA TGTGCCAGCAGCCAAGCGGGACAGGGGCATCGGCCCCAGCATTTT. Filled out from reference TRBV3-1 and TRBJ1-5, the complete variable domain reads DTAVSQTPKYLVTQMGNDKSIKCEQNLGHDTMYWYKQDSKKFLKIMFSYNNKELIINETVPNRFSPKSPDKAHLNLHINSLELGDSAVYFCASSQAGQGHRPQHFGDGTRLSIL.

The chain joins TRBV15 to TRBJ1-1, with TRBD1 identical over 7 bases. V gave up 6 bases and J gave up 3 bases; unmatched junction bases: 7. The CDR3 runs 14 residues. Germline CDR1 is LNHNV and CDR2 is YYDKDF (reference sequence). The CDR3 nucleotides are TGTGCCACCAGGAGACAGGGTAGGGACACTGAAGCTTTCTTT. It specifies CATRRQGRDTEAFF. The variable domain in full, with the rest retrieved from reference TRBV15 and TRBJ1-1, is DAMVIQNPRYQVTQFGKPVTLSCSQTLNHNVMYWYQQKSSQAPKLLFHYYDKDFNNEADTPDNFQSRRPNTSFCFLDIRSPGLGDTAMYLCATRRQGRDTEAFFGQGTRLTVV.

This clonotype appeared a few times. The chain couples TRBV6-1 to TRBJ1-2; D call uncertain. V gave up 2 bases and J gave up 4 bases, with 8 bases separating them. This CDR3 is 13 amino acids long. Germline V gene sequence: CDR1 MNHNS, CDR2 SASEGT. The CDR3 nucleotides are TGTGCCAGCAGTGAATTTAGGTTCTATGGCTACACCTTC. It is translated as CASSEFRFYGYTF.

This clonotype was counted between two and nine times. The chain joins TRBV11-2 to TRBJ2-7; D perhaps matches TRBD2 (5 bases). Trimming pared 0 bases from V and 0 bases from J, leaving 6 bases between. The CDR3 runs 14 residues. CDR1 SGHAT and CDR2 FQNNGV come from the germline V gene. Here the CDR3 reads CASSLDAGSYEQYF. Written as DNA, the CDR3 is TGTGCCAGCAGCTTAGACGCGGGCTCCTACGAGCAGTACTTC.

This clonotype was observed at least ten times. The rearrangement uses TRBV2 and TRBJ2-7; either TRBD1 or TRBD2 may supply D (5 bases each). V lost 4 bases and J 3 bases, leaving 16 bases between the germline ends. The CDR3 sequence is 15 residues long. Germline-derived CDR1 and CDR2 are SNHLY and FYNNEI. The DNA for the CDR3 is TGTGCCAGCAGTGGGGGCAGCGGAGGACTCTACGAGCAGTACTTC. This encodes CASSGGSGGLYEQYF.

The V and J genes are TRBV20-1 and TRBJ1-1, with TRBD1 as a possible D gene (5 bases). V was pared by 3 bases and J by 0 bases, with 17 bases between. From germline, CDR1 is DFQATT and CDR2 SNEGSKA (reference sequence). This CDR3 is built from 16 residues. The CDR3: CSASYWGDRLNTEAFF. Here the CDR3 DNA reads TGCAGTGCTAGTTACTGGGGGGACCGACTGAACACTGAAGCTTTCTTT.